Listed here is a single T cell receptor beta chain. What it binds is not known. It was patients with CD8+CD57+ cell expansion by flow cytometry who were chosen for sequencing. In all patients, the disease was severe acquired aplastic anemia. The data were taken from a study of CD8+CD57+ T cells in acquired aplastic anemia. This CDR3 is built from 13 residues. V gave up 4 bases and J gave up 7 bases, with 14 bases separating them. Germline assignment: CDR1 ENHRY and CDR2 SYGVKD. Overall study results and limits: Common to patients and controls were around 30 CD8+ CDR3 sequences.

Profiles of TCR beta VDJ and CDR3 were generated from a genomic DNA template. MiXCR, run by TCRdb on the reads, gives a single entry per CDR3 protein. This repertoire shows 160,000 or so distinct CDR3 sequences, 40% to 50% found once; its top ten account for under 1.2%. V is TRBV10-3 and J is TRBJ2-7, with D possibly being TRBD1 (6 bases). The sequence came from a human donor with aplastic anemia. Sample: sorted CD4+, CD8+, or CD8+CD57+ T cells (not recorded which) from PBMCs. The CDR3 is CAISGSSGQEQYF. Written as DNA, the CDR3 is TGTGCCATCAGTGGGTCCAGCGGACAGGAGCAGTACTTC.